This record looks at one T cell receptor beta chain sequence and its context. Antigen specificity is unknown. V lost 1 base to trimming and J lost 2 bases, with 9 bases between them. The germline V gene has CDR1 MGHRA and CDR2 YSYEKL. CDR3 length: 15 amino acids. The authors negatively isolated CD8+ and CD4+ T cells and FACS-enriched TEMRA cells. These data originate in a study of CD8 T cells in Susac syndrome. Findings and limits, study-wide: The number of individuals included in the study's TCR sequencing and HLA analysis was acknowledged as relatively small.

Random hexamers primed reverse transcription of about 0.5 to 1 ug RNA. A multiplex approach, immunoSEQ multiplex PCR, amplified TCR beta CDR3 across 54 Vbeta and 13 Jbeta. TCRdb fed the immunoSEQ multiplex PCR reads into MiXCR, producing one record per CDR3 protein. In the table there are about 300,000 distinct CDR3 sequences, 85% of which are singletons. The receptor was derived from a human donor with multiple sclerosis. The sequenced material came from CD8+ T cells from PBMCs. J is TRBJ2-1 and V is TRBV4-1; D is possibly TRBD2 (5 bases). CDR3 region: CASSQAAEAYNEQFF. The DNA of the CDR3 is TGCGCCAGCAGCCAAGCCGCGGAGGCCTACAATGAGCAGTTCTTC.